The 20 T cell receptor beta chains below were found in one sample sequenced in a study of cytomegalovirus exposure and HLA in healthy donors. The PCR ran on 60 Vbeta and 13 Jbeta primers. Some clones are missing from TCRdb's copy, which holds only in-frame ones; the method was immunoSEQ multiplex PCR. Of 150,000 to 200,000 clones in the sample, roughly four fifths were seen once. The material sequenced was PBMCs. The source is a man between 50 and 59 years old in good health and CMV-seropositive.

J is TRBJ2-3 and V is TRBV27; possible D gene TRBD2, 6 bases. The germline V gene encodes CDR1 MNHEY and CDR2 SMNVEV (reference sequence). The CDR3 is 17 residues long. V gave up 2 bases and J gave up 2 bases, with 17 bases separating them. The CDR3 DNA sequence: TGTGCCAGCAGTTTAATGTTGTCCGGGACTTCCACAGATACGCAGTATTTT. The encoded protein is CASSLMLSGTSTDTQYF.

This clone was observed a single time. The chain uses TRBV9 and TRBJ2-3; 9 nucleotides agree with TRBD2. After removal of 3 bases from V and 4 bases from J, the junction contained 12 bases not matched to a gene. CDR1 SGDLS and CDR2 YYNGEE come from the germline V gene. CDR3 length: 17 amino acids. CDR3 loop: CASSGIRAGGSSDTQYF. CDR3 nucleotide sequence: TGTGCCAGCAGCGGAATCCGAGCGGGAGGAAGTTCAGATACGCAGTATTTT.

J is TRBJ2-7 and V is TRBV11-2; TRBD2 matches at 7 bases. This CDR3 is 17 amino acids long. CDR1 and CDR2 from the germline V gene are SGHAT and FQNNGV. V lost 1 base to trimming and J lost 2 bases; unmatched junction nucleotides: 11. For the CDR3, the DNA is TGTGCCAGCAGCTTAGTGAGCGGGGCCCTGGGGACCTACGAGCAGTACTTC. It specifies CASSLVSGALGTYEQYF. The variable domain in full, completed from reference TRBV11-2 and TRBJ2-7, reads EAGVAQSPRYKIIEKRQSVAFWCNPISGHATLYWYQQILGQGPKLLIQFQNNGVVDDSQLPKDRFSAERLKGVDSTLKIQPAKLEDSAVYLCASSLVSGALGTYEQYFGPGTRLTVT.

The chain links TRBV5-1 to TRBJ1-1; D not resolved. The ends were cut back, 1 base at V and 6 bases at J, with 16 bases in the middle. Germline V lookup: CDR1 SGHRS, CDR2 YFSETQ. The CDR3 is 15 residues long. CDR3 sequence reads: CASSLWAQNGPEAFF. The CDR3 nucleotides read TGCGCCAGCAGCTTGTGGGCGCAAAACGGCCCTGAAGCTTTCTTT.

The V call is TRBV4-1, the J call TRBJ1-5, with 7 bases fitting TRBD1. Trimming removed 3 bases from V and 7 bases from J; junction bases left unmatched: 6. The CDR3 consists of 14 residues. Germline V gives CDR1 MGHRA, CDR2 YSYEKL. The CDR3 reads CASSQQGGTQPQHF. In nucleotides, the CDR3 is TGCGCCAGCAGCCAGCAGGGGGGTACCCAGCCCCAGCATTTT.

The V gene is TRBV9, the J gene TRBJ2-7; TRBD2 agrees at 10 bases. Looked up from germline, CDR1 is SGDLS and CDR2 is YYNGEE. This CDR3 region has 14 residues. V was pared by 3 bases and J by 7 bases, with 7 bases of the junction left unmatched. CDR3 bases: TGTGCCAGCAGCGCAGCGGGAGGGCCGTGGGAGCAGTACTTC. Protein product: CASSAAGGPWEQYF.

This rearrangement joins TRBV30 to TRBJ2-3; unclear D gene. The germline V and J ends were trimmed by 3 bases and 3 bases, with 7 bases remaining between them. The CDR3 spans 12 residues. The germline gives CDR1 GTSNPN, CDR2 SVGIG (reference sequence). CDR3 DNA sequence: TGTGCCTGGAGCACTCTTACAGATACGCAGTATTTT. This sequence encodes CAWSTLTDTQYF.

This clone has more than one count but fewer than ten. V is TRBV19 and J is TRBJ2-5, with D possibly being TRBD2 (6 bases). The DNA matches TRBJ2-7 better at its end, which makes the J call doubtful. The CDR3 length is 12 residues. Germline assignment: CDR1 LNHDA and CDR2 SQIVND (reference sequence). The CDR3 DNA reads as TGTGCCAGTAGTGGCGGGGCCTACGAGCAGTACTTC. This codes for CASSGGAYEQYF.

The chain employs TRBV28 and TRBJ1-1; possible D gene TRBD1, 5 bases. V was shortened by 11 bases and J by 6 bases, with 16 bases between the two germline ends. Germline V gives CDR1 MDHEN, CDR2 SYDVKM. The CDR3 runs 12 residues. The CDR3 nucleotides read TGTGCCTCCCGCAGGGCGGTTGCTGAAGCTTTCTTT. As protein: CASRRAVAEAFF.

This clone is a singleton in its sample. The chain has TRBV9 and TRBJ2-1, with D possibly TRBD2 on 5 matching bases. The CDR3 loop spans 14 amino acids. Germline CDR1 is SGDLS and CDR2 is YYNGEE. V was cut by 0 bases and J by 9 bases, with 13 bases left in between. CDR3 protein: CASSVAWRVSEQFF. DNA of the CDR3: TGTGCCAGCAGCGTAGCTTGGCGGGTCAGTGAGCAGTTCTTC.

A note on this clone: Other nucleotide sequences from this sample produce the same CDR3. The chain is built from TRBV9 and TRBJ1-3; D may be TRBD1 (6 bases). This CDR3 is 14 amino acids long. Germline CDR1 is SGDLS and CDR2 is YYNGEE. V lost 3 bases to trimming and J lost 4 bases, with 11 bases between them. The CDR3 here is CASSAGTLGNTIYF. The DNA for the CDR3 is TGTGCCAGCAGCGCCGGGACACTAGGAAACACCATATATTTT.

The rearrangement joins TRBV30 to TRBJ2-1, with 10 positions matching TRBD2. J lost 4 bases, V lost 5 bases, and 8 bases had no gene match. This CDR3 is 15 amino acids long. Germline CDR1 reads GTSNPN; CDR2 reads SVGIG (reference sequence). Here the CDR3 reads CAWARASGSYNEQFF. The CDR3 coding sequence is TGTGCCTGGGCAAGAGCTAGCGGGAGTTACAATGAGCAGTTCTTC.

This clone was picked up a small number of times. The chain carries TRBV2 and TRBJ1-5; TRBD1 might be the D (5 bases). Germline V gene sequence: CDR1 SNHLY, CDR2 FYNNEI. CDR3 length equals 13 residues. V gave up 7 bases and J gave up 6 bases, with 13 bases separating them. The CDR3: CASNRQTTQPQHF. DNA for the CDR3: TGTGCCAGCAATAGACAGACGACTCAGCCCCAGCATTTT.

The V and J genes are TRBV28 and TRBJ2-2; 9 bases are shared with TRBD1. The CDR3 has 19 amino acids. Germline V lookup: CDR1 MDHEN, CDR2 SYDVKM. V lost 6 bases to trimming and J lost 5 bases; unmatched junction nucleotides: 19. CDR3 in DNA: TGTGCCAGCAGCTCCCGGACAGGGGCACGCCAGGTGATAACCGGGGAGCTGTTTTTT. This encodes CASSSRTGARQVITGELFF.

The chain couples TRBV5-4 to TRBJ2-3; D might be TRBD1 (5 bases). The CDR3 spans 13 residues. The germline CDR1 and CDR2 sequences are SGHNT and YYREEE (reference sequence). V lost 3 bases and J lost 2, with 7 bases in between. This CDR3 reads CASSSGHTDTQYF. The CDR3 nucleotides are TGTGCCAGCAGCTCAGGACACACAGATACGCAGTATTTT.

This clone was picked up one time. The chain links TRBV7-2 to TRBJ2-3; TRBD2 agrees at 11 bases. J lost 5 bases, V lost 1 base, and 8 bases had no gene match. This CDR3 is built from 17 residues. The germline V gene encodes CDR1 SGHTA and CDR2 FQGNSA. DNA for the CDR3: TGTGCCAGCAGCTTAGTAGTAGCGGGAGGGCCCGGAGATACGCAGTATTTT. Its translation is CASSLVVAGGPGDTQYF.

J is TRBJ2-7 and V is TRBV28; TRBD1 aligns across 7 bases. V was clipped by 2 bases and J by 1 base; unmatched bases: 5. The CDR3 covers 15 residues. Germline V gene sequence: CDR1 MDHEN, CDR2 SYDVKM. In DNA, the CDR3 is TGTGCCAGCAGTTTAATCGGGACAGTATCCTACGAGCAGTACTTC. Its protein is CASSLIGTVSYEQYF.

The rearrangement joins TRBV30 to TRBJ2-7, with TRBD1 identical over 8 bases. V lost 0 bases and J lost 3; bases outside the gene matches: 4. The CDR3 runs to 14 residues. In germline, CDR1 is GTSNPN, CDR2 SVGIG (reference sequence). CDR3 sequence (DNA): TGTGCCTGGAGTGTAGGGACAGGCAACTACGAGCAGTACTTC. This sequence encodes CAWSVGTGNYEQYF.

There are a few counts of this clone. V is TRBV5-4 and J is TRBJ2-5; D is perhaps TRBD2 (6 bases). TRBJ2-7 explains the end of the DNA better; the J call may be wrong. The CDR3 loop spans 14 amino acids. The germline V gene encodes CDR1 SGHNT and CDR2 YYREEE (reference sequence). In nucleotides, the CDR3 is TGTGCCAGCAGCGCGGGACGGAACTCCTACGAGCAGTACTTC. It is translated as CASSAGRNSYEQYF.

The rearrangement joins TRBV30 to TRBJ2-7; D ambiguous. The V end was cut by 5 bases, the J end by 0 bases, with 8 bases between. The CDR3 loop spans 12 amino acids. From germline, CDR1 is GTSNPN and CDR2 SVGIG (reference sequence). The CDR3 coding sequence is TGTGCCTGGGGCCGGAGCTCCTACGAGCAGTACTTC. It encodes CAWGRSSYEQYF.